A selection of T cell receptor beta chains follows, all from one sample in a study of beta chain features in type 1 diabetes. The repertoire was sequenced with immunoSEQ multiplex PCR; TCRdb's copy has only in-frame clones and lacks some. The sample includes roughly 700,000 clones, about an eighth of them seen just once. The source material was naive CD4+ T cells from blood. The origin of the receptors is a man between 18 and 35 years old with type 1 diabetes. The CDR3 runs from the conserved cysteine through the conserved F or W. D genes are given only for firm matches. Only part of the rows carry a size: once, few, many, or a class if the clone is expanded.

>TRBV2|-|-|TRBJ1-1
TGTGCCAGCGGACGCCGGGGGAGGAACACTGAAGCTTTCTTT
CASGRRGRNTEAFF
>TRBV5-1|few|TRBD2|TRBJ2-7
TGCGCCAGCAGCTTGGAAGGTAGCGGGGCTCGGGAGCAGTACTTC
CASSLEGSGAREQYF
>TRBV30|-|-|TRBJ1-1
TGTGCCTGGACCCGCATGGGCACTGAAGCTTTCTTT
CAWTRMGTEAFF
>TRBV27|-|TRBD1|TRBJ2-6
TGTGCCAGCAGTCCCACTTTAGGGACAGGGAGAGCTGGGGCCAACGTCCTGACTTTC
CASSPTLGTGRAGANVLTF
>TRBV5-4|-|TRBD1|TRBJ2-7
TGTGCCAGCACCCCGGACGGGACAGTGACCTACGAGCAGTACTTC
CASTPDGTVTYEQYF
>TRBV30|few|-|TRBJ2-7
TGTGCCTGGAGTGTAAACGGGGTGCGGTACTTC
CAWSVNGVRYF
>TRBV10-3|few|-|TRBJ2-3
TGTGCCATCAGTCATGGAGGGAACGCGGCAGATACGCAGTATTTT
CAISHGGNAADTQYF
>TRBV18|-|-|TRBJ2-7
TGTGCCAGCTCACCGGGTAAGAGGATTGAGTACTTC
CASSPGKRIEYF
>TRBV4-1|-|TRBD2|TRBJ2-7
TGCGCCAGCAGCCAAGATGATAGGGTTTCGGCGGGGGATAGGTACGAGCAGTACTTC
CASSQDDRVSAGDRYEQYF
>TRBV5-4|-|-|TRBJ2-5
TGTGCCAGCACCCAGGGAGGGGGTGAGACCCAGTACTTC
CASTQGGGETQYF
>TRBV7-9|-|TRBD2|TRBJ2-1
TGTGCCAGCAGTCTCGGCCTCGGGGAGGGCAATGAGCAGTTCTTC
CASSLGLGEGNEQFF
>TRBV7-9|-|-|TRBJ1-2
TGTGCCAGCAGCTTACCGACTAACTATGGCTACACCTTC
CASSLPTNYGYTF
>TRBV14|-|-|TRBJ2-3
TGTGCCAGCAGCCAAGGATCCTACTTAGAGTATACGCAGTATTTT
CASSQGSYLEYTQYF
>TRBV30|few|-|TRBJ1-1
TGTGCCTGGAGTCGGACAGTTACTGAAGCTTTCTTT
CAWSRTVTEAFF
>TRBV29-1|-|TRBD1|TRBJ1-1
TGCAGCGTTGAACAGACAGGGAGAACTGAAGCTTTCTTT
CSVEQTGRTEAFF
>TRBV7-9|-|-|TRBJ1-1
TGTGCCAGCAGCTTAACCGGGACCGAAGCTTTCTTT
CASSLTGTEAFF
>TRBV2|few|TRBD1|TRBJ1-2
TGTGCCAGCAGTGAGCCCAGGGGGGGCTACACCTTC
CASSEPRGGYTF
>TRBV7-9|-|TRBD2|TRBJ2-3
TGTGCCAGCAGCCCCTTAACGACTAGCCTCTTTAGCACAGATACGCAGTATTTT
CASSPLTTSLFSTDTQYF
>TRBV11-2|few|-|TRBJ2-5
TGTGCCAGCAGCTTAGTCTCGCTCGGGGGTGAGACCCAGTACTTC
CASSLVSLGGETQYF
>TRBV4-1|few|TRBD1|TRBJ1-2
TGCGCCAGCAGCCATGACAGGGGGAACTATGGCTACACCTTC
CASSHDRGNYGYTF
>TRBV5-1|few|-|TRBJ1-6
TGCGCCAGCAGCTTGGACTTGCATTCACCCCTCCACTTT
CASSLDLHSPLHF
>TRBV9|-|TRBD1|TRBJ1-2
TGTGCCAGCAGCTCGCCGGGACAGGGCGACTTC
CASSSPGQGDF
>TRBV7-9|-|-|TRBJ1-2
TGTGCCAGCAGCGCCGGACAGAATTCCGATTCAATGGCCTTC
CASSAGQNSDSMAF